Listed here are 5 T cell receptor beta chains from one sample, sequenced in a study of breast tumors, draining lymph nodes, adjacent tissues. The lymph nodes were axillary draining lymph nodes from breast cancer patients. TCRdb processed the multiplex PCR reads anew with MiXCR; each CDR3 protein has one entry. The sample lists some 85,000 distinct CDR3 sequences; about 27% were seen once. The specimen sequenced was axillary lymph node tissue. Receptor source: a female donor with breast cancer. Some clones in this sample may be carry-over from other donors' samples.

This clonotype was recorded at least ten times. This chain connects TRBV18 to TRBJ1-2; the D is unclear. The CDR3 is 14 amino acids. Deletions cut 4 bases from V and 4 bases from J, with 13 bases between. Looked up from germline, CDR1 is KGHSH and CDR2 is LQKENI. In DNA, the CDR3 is TGTGCCAGCTCACGAATATCAGAGGTCTATGGCTACACCTTC. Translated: CASSRISEVYGYTF.

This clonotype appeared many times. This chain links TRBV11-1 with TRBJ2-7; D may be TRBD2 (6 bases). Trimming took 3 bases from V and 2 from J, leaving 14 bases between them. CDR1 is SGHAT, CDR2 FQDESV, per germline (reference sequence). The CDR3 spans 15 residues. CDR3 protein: CASSFGGLLAYEQYF. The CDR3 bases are TGTGCCAGCAGCTTCGGGGGATTATTAGCCTACGAGCAGTACTTC.

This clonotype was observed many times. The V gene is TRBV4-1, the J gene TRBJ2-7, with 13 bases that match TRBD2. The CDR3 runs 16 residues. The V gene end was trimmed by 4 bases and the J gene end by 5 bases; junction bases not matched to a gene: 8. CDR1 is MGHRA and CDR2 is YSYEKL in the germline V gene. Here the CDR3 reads CASSRTFGLAGDEQYF. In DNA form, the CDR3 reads TGCGCCAGCAGCCGGACCTTTGGACTAGCGGGAGACGAGCAGTACTTC.

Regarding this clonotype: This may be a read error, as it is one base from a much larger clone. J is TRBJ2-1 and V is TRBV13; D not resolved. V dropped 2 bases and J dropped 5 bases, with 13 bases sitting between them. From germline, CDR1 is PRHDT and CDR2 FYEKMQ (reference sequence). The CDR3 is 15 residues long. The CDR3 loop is CASSLQRAGDNEQFF. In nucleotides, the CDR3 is TGTGCCAGCAGCTTACAACGGGCTGGGGACAATGAGCAGTTCTTC.

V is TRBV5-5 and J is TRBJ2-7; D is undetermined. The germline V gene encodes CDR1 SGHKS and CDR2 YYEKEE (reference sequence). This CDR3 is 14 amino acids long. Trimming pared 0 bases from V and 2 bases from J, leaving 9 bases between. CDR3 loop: CASSLELATYEQYF. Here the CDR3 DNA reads TGTGCCAGCAGCTTGGAGTTAGCAACCTACGAGCAGTACTTC.